The 27 T cell receptor beta chains presented below share a single source sample, sequenced in a study of T cell clones after liver transplantation. Sequenced by immunoSEQ multiplex PCR; TCRdb stores in-frame clones only, minus some. The sample shows 25,000 to 40,000 clones, about 95% of them seen only once. The sequences come from CD8+ T cells from blood, collected 12 months after liver transplant. Receptors originate from a human patient who received a liver transplant. Some T cells may arise from the graft donor.

The gene calls are TRBV28 and TRBJ2-3, with D maybe TRBD2 (5 bases). Trimming took off 3 bases at V and 1 base at J, with 8 bases between the two ends. In germline, CDR1 is MDHEN, CDR2 SYDVKM. This CDR3 has 14 residues. In nucleotides, the CDR3 is TGTGCCAGCAGTTTCGACGGGGGCACAGATACGCAGTATTTT. Translation: CASSFDGGTDTQYF.

The rearrangement links TRBV5-4 to TRBJ2-1; TRBD2 aligns across 12 bases. V gave up 3 bases and J gave up 6 bases; unmatched junction bases: 10. Germline loops: CDR1 SGHNT, CDR2 YYREEE (reference sequence). CDR3 length equals 17 residues. The CDR3 sequence is CASSWAPTSGSPNEQFF. CDR3 nucleotide sequence: TGTGCCAGCAGCTGGGCACCGACTAGCGGGAGCCCCAATGAGCAGTTCTTC.

The chain links TRBV18 to TRBJ1-1; a weak D match, TRBD1 (6 bases). Germline values: CDR1 KGHSH, CDR2 LQKENI. The CDR3 consists of 14 residues. Trimming cost V 6 bases and J 5 bases, with 16 bases left between them. Here the CDR3 reads CASSRGPRWTEAFF. Written as DNA, the CDR3 is TGTGCCAGCTCTCGGGGGCCCCGTTGGACTGAAGCTTTCTTT. Variable domain in full (rest from reference TRBV18 and TRBJ1-1): NAGVMQNPRHLVRRRGQEARLRCSPMKGHSHVYWYRQLPEEGLKFMVYLQKENIIDESGMPKERFSAEFPKEGPSILRIQQVVRGDSAAYFCASSRGPRWTEAFFGQGTRLTVV.

The chain is built from TRBV4-3 and TRBJ2-3; the match to TRBD2 covers 13 bases. V dropped 4 bases and J dropped 4; count of bases not matched to a gene: 14. This CDR3 spans 19 amino acids. The germline CDR1 and CDR2 sequences are LGHNA and YSLEER. CDR3 bases: TGCGCCAGCAGCCTCCGAAGGGGGGGACTAGCGGGACGTCCAGATACGCAGTATTTT. This translates into CASSLRRGGLAGRPDTQYF.

The chain recombines TRBV6-5 with TRBJ2-7; 8 positions agree with TRBD1. The CDR3 is made up of 14 amino acids. CDR1 is MNHEY and CDR2 is SVGAGI in the germline V gene. Trimming at V came to 6 bases and at J to 6 bases, leaving 10 bases not matched to a gene. The CDR3 spells CASSSTGTGSEQYF. The CDR3 nucleotides read TGTGCCAGCAGCTCTACCGGGACAGGATCCGAGCAGTACTTC.

V is TRBV19 and J is TRBJ2-7; perhaps TRBD2 as D (6 bases). The germline gives CDR1 LNHDA, CDR2 SQIVND (reference sequence). V lost 2 bases and J 2 bases, leaving 10 bases between the germline ends. The CDR3 covers 14 residues. As DNA, the CDR3 is TGTGCCAGTAGTATATGGGGGAGGACCTACGAGCAGTACTTC. This sequence encodes CASSIWGRTYEQYF.

The V and J genes are TRBV10-3 and TRBJ2-5, with TRBD1 matching 11 bases. This CDR3 contains 14 residues. V lost 3 bases, J lost 4 bases, and 1 base stayed unmatched. Germline-derived CDR1 and CDR2 are ENHRY and SYGVKD. The CDR3 DNA is TGTGCCATCAGTGATGGGACAGGGGGAGAGACCCAGTACTTC. This sequence encodes CAISDGTGGETQYF.

For the CDR3, the DNA is TGTGCCAGCGGGGCCAAGGAGTTTACAGATACGCAGTATTTT. It is translated as CASGAKEFTDTQYF. V and J are TRBV4-2 and TRBJ2-3; D possibly corresponds to TRBD1 (5 bases). V was pared by 8 bases and J by 3 bases, with 15 bases between. The CDR3 is 14 residues long. Per the germline V gene, CDR1 is LGHNA and CDR2 is YNFKEQ.

This clone came up once. This sequence joins TRBV28 and TRBJ2-3, with 8 bases that match TRBD1. The CDR3 is made up of 15 amino acids. Unmatched junction bases numbered 11, after V lost 6 bases and J lost 6 bases. The germline V gene encodes CDR1 MDHEN and CDR2 SYDVKM. The CDR3 coding sequence is TGTGCCAGCAGCATAGGACAGGGAACGACGGATACGCAGTATTTT. This gives the protein CASSIGQGTTDTQYF.

In this sample, this clone turned up a few times. V usage is TRBV27 and J usage is TRBJ2-3, with D possibly TRBD2 on 6 matching bases. CDR3 length: 13 amino acids. Germline V gene data show CDR1 as MNHEY and CDR2 as SMNVEV (reference sequence). Trimming pared 3 bases from V and 6 bases from J, leaving 10 bases between. The CDR3 sequence is CASSFARGDTQYF. The CDR3 DNA reads TGTGCCAGCAGTTTTGCACGGGGGGATACGCAGTATTTT.

DNA of the CDR3: TGTGCCAGCATCCGACCGGGGGGTACGGATACGCAGTATTTT. This codes for CASIRPGGTDTQYF. This chain connects TRBV6-5 to TRBJ2-3; 7 nucleotides match TRBD2. Per germline, CDR1 MNHEY and CDR2 SVGAGI. The CDR3 runs to 14 residues. J was trimmed by 6 bases and V by 7 bases; bases with no gene match: 10.

The rearrangement uses TRBV9 and TRBJ2-7; possibly TRBD1 for D (5 bases). The CDR3 runs 14 residues. V was clipped by 0 bases and J by 5 bases, with 12 bases between them. CDR1 is SGDLS, CDR2 YYNGEE, per germline. This CDR3 reads CASSVEDNGNEQYF. The DNA of the CDR3 is TGTGCCAGCAGCGTAGAGGACAATGGGAACGAGCAGTACTTC.

The J gene is TRBJ2-7, the V gene TRBV6-1; 9 bases align to TRBD1. Germline CDR1 MNHNS, CDR2 SASEGT. The CDR3 runs 17 residues. Germline trimming cut 0 bases from V and 1 base from J; bases unmatched to any gene: 7. In DNA, the CDR3 is TGTGCCAGCAGTGAAGCCGGACTCGGGACAGGGTCCTACGAGCAGTACTTC. Its protein product is CASSEAGLGTGSYEQYF.

V gene TRBV23-1 combines with J gene TRBJ2-3; unclear D gene. TRBV23-1 is recorded as an ORF, its role being uncertain. The CDR3 consists of 8 residues. With 7 bases removed from V and 13 bases from J, the gap between germline ends came to 6 bases. In DNA form, the CDR3 reads TGCGCCAGCAAAAAAGAGTATTTT. As protein: CASKKEYF.

The rearrangement links TRBV27 to TRBJ2-5; D remains ambiguous. V was cut by 5 bases and J by 5 bases, with 12 bases left in between. Germline lookup yields CDR1 MNHEY and CDR2 SMNVEV (reference sequence). The CDR3 consists of 13 residues. The CDR3 DNA follows: TGTGCCAGCAGTCAAAGCACATGGGAGACCCAGTACTTC. Translating it yields CASSQSTWETQYF.

The chain joins TRBV4-2 to TRBJ2-5, with TRBD1 matching over 8 bases. Germline-derived CDR1 and CDR2 are LGHNA and YNFKEQ. The CDR3 has 15 amino acids. Trimming cost V 3 bases and J 5 bases; bases outside gene matches: 8. The CDR3 region is CASSQETGEMETQYF. CDR3 nucleotide sequence: TGTGCCAGCAGCCAGGAGACAGGGGAGATGGAGACCCAGTACTTC.

This clone was counted once. The V call is TRBV5-1, the J call TRBJ1-1; D unclear. This CDR3 region has 14 residues. Between the trimmed V and J ends, which lost 0 bases and 2 bases, there was a span of 8 bases. Germline-derived CDR1 and CDR2 are SGHRS and YFSETQ. The CDR3 loop reads CASSLEHSNTEAFF. CDR3 in DNA: TGCGCCAGCAGCTTGGAACACTCAAACACTGAAGCTTTCTTT.

The CDR3 loop is CASSLDREDEAFF. Written as DNA, the CDR3 is TGTGCCAGCAGCTTAGATCGGGAGGATGAAGCTTTCTTT. This chain joins TRBV7-9 and TRBJ1-1, with D hard to call. The CDR3 runs to 13 residues. Germline V gives CDR1 SEHNR, CDR2 FQNEAQ (reference sequence). Trimming removed 1 base from V and 7 bases from J, with 10 bases in between. The whole variable domain, remainder taken from reference TRBV7-9 and TRBJ1-1, is DTGVSQNPRHKITKRGQNVTFRCDPISEHNRLYWYRQTLGQGPEFLTYFQNEAQLEKSRLLSDRFSAERPKGSFSTLEIQRTEQGDSAMYLCASSLDREDEAFFGQGTRLTVV.

This clone was seen once. This chain joins TRBV27 and TRBJ2-1; 11 positions agree with TRBD2. V trimming: 5 bases; J trimming: 5 bases; junction bases outside the gene matches: 5. The CDR3 has 15 amino acids. Germline V CDR1 and CDR2: MNHEY, SMNVEV (reference sequence). The CDR3 DNA reads as TGTGCCAGCAGTCCCGGACTAGCGGGCGACAATGAGCAGTTCTTC. Protein product: CASSPGLAGDNEQFF.

The rearrangement uses TRBV5-6 and TRBJ1-1; 7 bases line up with TRBD1. Germline CDR1 is SGHDT and CDR2 is YYEEEE. This CDR3 contains 14 residues. V lost 6 bases and J lost 0; bases outside the gene matches: 5. For the CDR3, the DNA is TGTGCCAGCACCAGGGGGGTGATGAACACTGAAGCTTTCTTT. It is translated as CASTRGVMNTEAFF.

The V and J genes are TRBV6-5 and TRBJ1-4; 9 bases line up with TRBD1. With 0 bases clipped from V and 4 bases from J, the junction kept 0 bases outside the gene matches. This CDR3 has 15 residues. CDR1 is MNHEY, CDR2 SVGAGI, per germline. The DNA of the CDR3 is TGTGCCAGCAGTTACTCGGACAGGGGTAATGAAAAACTGTTTTTT. This translates into CASSYSDRGNEKLFF.

The count of this clone is one. At the DNA level, this CDR3 is encoded by other sequences in the same sample as well. This chain connects TRBV7-9 to TRBJ1-3; no definite D call. Trimming stripped 3 bases from V and 4 bases from J, with 1 base between. This CDR3 region has 11 residues. CDR1 is SEHNR, CDR2 FQNEAQ, per germline (reference sequence). As DNA, the CDR3 is TGTGCCAGCAGCTTGGGAAACACCATATATTTT. As protein: CASSLGNTIYF.

The chain has TRBV4-2 and TRBJ1-2; 9 bases are shared with TRBD1. The length of the CDR3 is 15 residues. The germline V gene has CDR1 LGHNA and CDR2 YNFKEQ. The J segment lost 8 bases and the V segment lost 4 bases, leaving 11 bases of the junction unmatched. CDR3 coding DNA: TGTGCCAGCAGCCCGGATTCCGGGACAGGGCAGGGCTACACCTTC. This sequence encodes CASSPDSGTGQGYTF.

V usage is TRBV5-1 and J usage is TRBJ2-7, with 8 positions matching TRBD1. The CDR3 runs 14 residues. Germline CDR1 is SGHRS and CDR2 is YFSETQ. J was trimmed by 3 bases and V by 0 bases; bases with no gene match: 2. Here the CDR3 reads CASSLVGQGYEQYF. CDR3 nucleotides: TGCGCCAGCAGCTTGGTTGGACAGGGCTACGAGCAGTACTTC.

The chain uses TRBV9 and TRBJ2-4; no definite D call. Germline V gene data show CDR1 as SGDLS and CDR2 as YYNGEE. Trimming left V 5 bases short and J 1 base short, with 7 bases between. The CDR3 extends over 13 amino acids. Written as DNA, the CDR3 is TGTGCCAGCAGTGGATCTGCCAAAAACATTCAGTACTTC. This translates into CASSGSAKNIQYF.

This chain uses TRBV9 with TRBJ2-1, with TRBD2 as a possible D gene (6 bases). Germline assignment: CDR1 SGDLS and CDR2 YYNGEE. The V and J ends lost 0 bases and 10 bases respectively, with 14 bases between them. This CDR3 has 14 amino acids. DNA for the CDR3: TGTGCCAGCAGCGTAGCGGGAGCGGCGGAGGAGCAGTTCTTC. This sequence encodes CASSVAGAAEEQFF.

This chain connects TRBV27 to TRBJ1-5, with 8 bases identical to TRBD1. Per germline, CDR1 MNHEY and CDR2 SMNVEV (reference sequence). CDR3 size: 18 residues. V shed 5 bases and J 0 bases; nucleotides not matched to a gene: 12. This CDR3 is CASSDLTTGGYSNQPQHF. In DNA, the CDR3 is TGTGCCAGCAGTGACCTAACAACAGGGGGTTATAGCAATCAGCCCCAGCATTTT.